The rows below give T cell receptor beta chains drawn from one sample of a study of beta chain features in type 1 diabetes. Only in-frame clones appear in the TCRdb table, and some are missing; sequencing was by immunoSEQ multiplex PCR. The sample lists 300,000 to 350,000 clones; about 19% were seen once. Sequenced material: naive CD4+ T cells from blood. These receptors came from a woman in her late teens or twenties in good health. CDR3s include the opening cysteine and the closing phenylalanine or tryptophan. A D gene is named only where the DNA matches it firmly. Not all rows give a size; the values are once, few, many and, for expanded clones, a class.

v_gene	len	d_gene	j_gene	abundance	CDR3aa	CDR3nt
TRBV29-1	13	NA	TRBJ1-5	NA	CSARDTDNQPQHF	TGCAGCGCCCGGGACACCGACAATCAGCCCCAGCATTTT
TRBV19	13	NA	TRBJ2-5	NA	CASRVQDQETQYF	TGTGCCAGTAGGGTTCAGGATCAAGAGACCCAGTACTTC
TRBV30	13	NA	TRBJ1-1	few	CAWSVYPITEAFF	TGTGCCTGGAGTGTATACCCTATCACTGAAGCTTTCTTT
TRBV18	16	TRBD1	TRBJ2-5	few	CASSPSTGGTQETQYF	TGTGCCAGCTCACCGTCGACAGGGGGGACTCAAGAGACCCAGTACTTC
TRBV7-2	12	TRBD1	TRBJ2-7	few	CASGTGKHEQYF	TGTGCCAGCGGGACAGGGAAGCACGAGCAGTACTTC
TRBV2	14	NA	TRBJ2-5	NA	CASKTGTQGETQYF	TGTGCCAGCAAGACCGGGACACAGGGTGAGACCCAGTACTTC
TRBV11-1	13	TRBD1	TRBJ2-7	few	CASSLHGDSEQYF	TGTGCCAGCAGCTTACACGGGGACAGCGAGCAGTACTTC
TRBV18	16	NA	TRBJ2-6	NA	CASSPAGTTGANVLTF	TGTGCCAGCTCTCCCGCAGGAACCACAGGGGCCAACGTCCTGACTTTC
TRBV30	14	NA	TRBJ1-3	NA	CAWSVGVSGNTIYF	TGTGCCTGGAGTGTAGGGGTTTCTGGAAACACCATATATTTT
TRBV7-2	15	NA	TRBJ2-1	NA	CASSLAPGGNNEQFF	TGTGCCAGCAGCTTAGCCCCCGGAGGGAACAATGAGCAGTTCTTC
TRBV28	13	NA	TRBJ1-1	few	CASSLGQNTEAFF	TGTGCCAGCAGTTTGGGACAGAACACTGAAGCTTTCTTT
TRBV18	16	TRBD1	TRBJ2-2	few	CASSPTQGARTGELFF	TGTGCCAGCTCACCAACACAGGGGGCGCGGACCGGGGAGCTGTTTTTT
TRBV28	12	NA	TRBJ2-1	few	CASSLGPYEQFF	TGTGCCAGCAGTTTAGGGCCCTATGAGCAGTTCTTC
TRBV5-4	16	TRBD2	TRBJ2-1	NA	CASSPTSGSIYNEQFF	TGTGCCAGCAGCCCTACTAGCGGGAGTATATACAATGAGCAGTTCTTC
TRBV14	15	NA	TRBJ1-2	few	CASSQVGAIQKGYTF	TGTGCCAGCAGCCAAGTAGGGGCGATACAGAAGGGCTACACCTTC
TRBV5-6	15	TRBD2	TRBJ2-4	few	CASSLTSGGEDIQYF	TGTGCCAGCAGCTTGACTAGCGGGGGTGAGGACATTCAGTACTTC
TRBV6-4	10	NA	TRBJ2-3	once	CAPARDTQYF	TGCGCCCCGGCGAGGGATACGCAGTATTTT
TRBV18	15	NA	TRBJ2-3	few	CASSRDRSSTDTQYF	TGTGCCAGCTCACGAGACAGGAGTAGCACAGATACGCAGTATTTT
TRBV29-1	13	NA	TRBJ2-7	few	CSVAGLANTEQYF	TGCAGCGTTGCTGGACTCGCCAATACCGAGCAGTACTTC
TRBV5-4	15	NA	TRBJ1-1	NA	CASSLRAGVNTEAFF	TGTGCCAGCAGCTTGAGGGCAGGGGTGAACACTGAAGCTTTCTTT
TRBV7-9	14	TRBD1	TRBJ2-4	NA	CASSQVGQPNIQYF	TGTGCCAGCAGCCAAGTGGGACAGCCAAACATTCAGTACTTC
TRBV6-6	12	NA	TRBJ1-2	NA	CASSYSTQSYTF	TGTGCCAGCAGTTACTCGACACAGAGCTACACCTTC
TRBV30	14	TRBD2	TRBJ2-3	few	CAWCRGGVADTQYF	TGTGCCTGGTGTCGGGGGGGGGTGGCAGATACGCAGTATTTT
TRBV5-4	13	NA	TRBJ2-1	NA	CASSPKTDNEQFF	TGTGCCAGCAGCCCCAAGACAGACAATGAGCAGTTCTTC
TRBV5-4	15	NA	TRBJ1-2	NA	CASSLVATGPYGYTF	TGTGCCAGCAGCTTGGTCGCCACAGGGCCCTATGGCTACACCTTC
TRBV5-4	15	NA	TRBJ2-5	NA	CASSPPVGTGETQYF	TGTGCCAGCAGCCCACCCGTTGGAACGGGGGAGACCCAGTACTTC
TRBV25-1	12	NA	TRBJ1-2	few	CASSGGGSGYTF	TGTGCCAGCAGTGGTGGGGGGAGCGGCTACACCTTC
TRBV30	11	NA	TRBJ2-3	NA	CAWNRRDTQYF	TGTGCCTGGAATAGGAGAGATACGCAGTATTTT